Listed below are T cell receptor beta chains from one sample, sequenced in a study of cytomegalovirus exposure and HLA in healthy donors. Repertoires were generated with immunoSEQ multiplex PCR, while TCRdb's copy carries only in-frame clones and drops some. Here the sample spans 130,000 to 150,000 clones, about 91% being singletons. Specimen: PBMCs. The receptor set was obtained from a man aged 18 to 29 in good health and CMV-seropositive. CDR3s include the opening cysteine and the closing phenylalanine or tryptophan. The D gene is left open where the match is weak. The size of a clone is reported for some rows only, either as once, few or many, or as a class for expanded clones.

.,TRBJ2-2,TRBV11-1,.,CASSWTVAGELFF,TGTGCCAGCAGCTGGACAGTGGCCGGGGAGCTGTTTTTT
TRBD1,TRBJ1-6,TRBV23-1,.,CASTRPGQISSYNSPLHF,TGCGCCAGCACCAGGCCGGGACAGATAAGCTCCTATAATTCACCCCTCCACTTT
TRBD1,TRBJ1-2,TRBV19,.,CASRGTVLRGGYTF,TGTGCCAGTAGAGGGACAGTTCTTCGCGGCGGCTACACCTTC
TRBD1,TRBJ2-2,TRBV7-9,.,CASSFLPGQGPANTGELFF,TGTGCCAGCAGCTTTCTTCCGGGACAGGGCCCGGCGAACACCGGGGAGCTGTTTTTT
.,TRBJ2-2,TRBV2,.,CASTSGANTGELFF,TGTGCCAGCACAAGCGGAGCGAACACCGGGGAGCTGTTTTTT
.,TRBJ2-5,TRBV7-2,.,CASSLAGAKETQYF,TGTGCCAGCAGCTTAGCGGGGGCCAAGGAGACCCAGTACTTC
TRBD2,TRBJ2-5,TRBV5-1,.,CASSLGGTSGMGETQYF,TGCGCCAGCAGCTTGGGAGGGACTAGCGGGATGGGAGAGACCCAGTACTTC
TRBD1,TRBJ2-7,TRBV9,.,CASSVGGRPTLGGQGGYEQYF,TGTGCCAGCAGCGTAGGAGGGCGCCCGACCCTCGGGGGACAGGGTGGCTACGAGCAGTACTTC
.,TRBJ1-4,TRBV12-5,.,CASGFPPGTNEKLFF,TGTGCTAGTGGTTTCCCCCCGGGAACTAATGAAAAACTGTTTTTT
.,TRBJ1-1,TRBV6-6,.,CASSSYRENTEAFF,TGTGCCAGCAGTTCATACAGGGAGAACACTGAAGCTTTCTTT
TRBD1,TRBJ2-7,TRBV5-1,.,CASSFHRGFKYEQYF,TGCGCCAGCAGCTTCCACAGGGGTTTTAAGTACGAGCAGTACTTC
TRBD1,TRBJ1-2,TRBV9,.,CASSVGRTGNLYGYTF,TGTGCCAGCAGCGTAGGAAGGACAGGGAACCTCTATGGCTACACCTTC
TRBD1,TRBJ1-1,TRBV9,.,CASSPQGGNTEAFF,TGTGCCAGCAGCCCGCAGGGGGGGAACACTGAAGCTTTCTTT
.,TRBJ1-2,TRBV6-5,.,CASSFDSNYGYTF,TGTGCCAGCAGTTTCGACAGTAACTATGGCTACACCTTC
TRBD1,TRBJ1-2,TRBV2,.,CASSDLEGAPDGTF,TGTGCCAGCAGTGACCTCGAGGGGGCCCCGGACGGCACCTTC
.,TRBJ2-2,TRBV11-2,.,CASSFAGWNTGELFF,TGTGCCAGCAGCTTCGCGGGGTGGAACACCGGGGAGCTGTTTTTT
.,TRBJ2-2,TRBV5-5,.,CASSPGNRRGAGELFF,TGTGCCAGCAGCCCCGGTAATCGGAGGGGCGCCGGGGAGCTGTTTTTT
TRBD1,TRBJ1-2,TRBV25-1,.,CASSGTGDYGYTF,TGTGCCAGCAGTGGGACAGGGGACTATGGCTACACCTTC
.,TRBJ2-2,TRBV18,.,CASSPTTGLPGELFF,TGTGCCAGCTCGCCTACCACGGGGTTGCCCGGGGAGCTGTTTTTT
.,TRBJ2-1,TRBV15,.,CATSSHPGEQFF,TGTGCCACCAGCTCCCACCCAGGGGAGCAGTTCTTC
TRBD2,TRBJ2-4,TRBV5-4,.,CASSLAGGTSGRWVKNIQYF,TGTGCCAGCAGCTTGGCCGGCGGGACTAGCGGGAGATGGGTCAAAAACATTCAGTACTTC
.,TRBJ2-7,TRBV12-5,.,CASGLVLQGWLHEQYF,TGTGCTAGTGGTTTGGTACTCCAGGGCTGGCTCCACGAGCAGTACTTC
.,TRBJ1-3,TRBV6-5,.,CASSINPGNTIYF,TGTGCCAGCAGTATAAATCCTGGAAACACCATATATTTT
.,TRBJ1-2,TRBV2,.,CASSPNYGYTF,TGTGCCAGCAGTCCAAACTATGGCTACACCTTC
.,TRBJ2-2,TRBV19,.,CASSIGGSWNTGELFF,TGTGCCAGTAGTATAGGAGGGAGTTGGAACACCGGGGAGCTGTTTTTT
.,TRBJ2-5,TRBV6-5,.,CASTEAGTQETQYF,TGTGCCAGCACCGAGGCGGGAACACAAGAGACCCAGTACTTC
TRBD1,TRBJ2-7,TRBV19,.,CASSIDQGAYEQYF,TGTGCCAGTAGTATAGACCAGGGGGCCTACGAGCAGTACTTC
TRBD1,TRBJ2-7,TRBV2,.,CASSKSGGAQYEQYF,TGTGCCAGCAGTAAATCAGGGGGCGCACAATACGAGCAGTACTTC
.,TRBJ1-2,TRBV9,.,CASSAGTDPRGYTF,TGTGCCAGCAGCGCCGGGACTGACCCCCGGGGCTACACCTTC
TRBD1,TRBJ1-2,TRBV27,once,CASSTGQGLYGYTF,TGTGCCAGCAGTACTGGACAGGGTCTCTATGGCTACACCTTC
.,TRBJ2-1,TRBV5-4,.,CASSSPGYNEQFF,TGTGCCAGCAGCTCGCCGGGGTACAATGAGCAGTTCTTC
TRBD2,TRBJ2-1,TRBV5-4,.,CASSHIAGLNEQFF,TGTGCCAGCAGCCATATAGCGGGATTAAATGAGCAGTTCTTC
.,TRBJ1-5,TRBV19,.,CASSIGGRAQPQHF,TGTGCCAGTAGTATAGGGGGCAGGGCTCAGCCCCAGCATTTT
.,TRBJ2-7,TRBV2,.,CASSDLVARSPGYEQYF,TGTGCCAGCAGTGATCTGGTTGCTCGGTCGCCGGGCTACGAGCAGTACTTC
.,TRBJ1-5,TRBV7-9,.,CASSYGLGNQPQHF,TGTGCCAGCAGTTACGGACTCGGCAATCAGCCCCAGCATTTT
.,TRBJ1-1,TRBV11-2,.,CASSLRDNMNTEAFF,TGTGCCAGCAGCTTACGTGATAACATGAACACTGAAGCTTTCTTT
TRBD1,TRBJ2-5,TRBV2,few,CASMVPGQGEETQYF,TGTGCCAGCATGGTACCGGGACAGGGGGAAGAGACCCAGTACTTC
.,TRBJ1-5,TRBV30,.,CAWSVGANQPQHF,TGTGCCTGGAGTGTAGGGGCCAATCAGCCCCAGCATTTT
.,TRBJ1-5,TRBV30,.,CAWSAVGFSQPQHF,TGTGCCTGGAGTGCGGTAGGTTTTAGCCAGCCCCAGCATTTT
.,TRBJ1-1,TRBV28,.,CASGGSNTEAFF,TGTGCCAGCGGAGGGTCTAACACTGAAGCTTTCTTT
TRBD2,TRBJ2-5,TRBV19,few,CASSMREGGETQYF,TGTGCCAGTAGTATGAGGGAGGGTGGAGAGACCCAGTACTTC
TRBD1,TRBJ2-1,TRBV28,.,CASSFWDSSSYNEQFF,TGTGCCAGCAGTTTTTGGGACAGCAGCTCCTACAATGAGCAGTTCTTC
TRBD1,TRBJ2-5,TRBV2,.,CASRAGQGIETQYF,TGTGCCAGCAGAGCGGGACAGGGGATAGAGACCCAGTACTTC
TRBD1,TRBJ1-1,TRBV19,.,CASSGIGQGTNTEAFF,TGTGCCAGTAGTGGGATTGGACAGGGCACGAACACTGAAGCTTTCTTT
TRBD1,TRBJ2-7,TRBV5-1,few,CASSSGTGSYEQYF,TGCGCCAGCAGCTCCGGGACAGGGAGCTACGAGCAGTACTTC
TRBD1,TRBJ2-7,TRBV5-1,.,CASSSGQPSYEQYF,TGCGCCAGCAGCTCGGGACAGCCGTCCTACGAGCAGTACTTC
.,TRBJ2-7,TRBV13,few,CASSLTTSREPYEQYF,TGTGCCAGCAGCCTCACAACTTCCCGGGAACCTTACGAGCAGTACTTC
.,TRBJ2-7,TRBV6-5,.,CASARGRSYYEQYF,TGTGCCAGCGCGCGGGGGCGCTCTTACTACGAGCAGTACTTC
TRBD2,TRBJ2-1,TRBV5-1,.,CASIPLAGGVNEQFF,TGCGCCAGCATCCCACTAGCGGGAGGGGTGAATGAGCAGTTCTTC